The TCR beta chain under discussion was sequenced for a study of blood T cells in healthy people across ages. The study's findings and limits: There were more naive CD4+ cells and higher diversity in long-lived donors than in aged donors. CMV infection status of these donors was not known. Unsorted PBMC material precluded a definitive naive versus antigen-experienced comparison.

Together with a sample-barcoded 5' primer, a J-beta primer mix was included in a second PCR lasting roughly 6 to 12 cycles. In TCRdb, the 5' RACE reads were re-called with MiXCR into one record per CDR3 protein. The sample holds roughly 800,000 distinct CDR3 sequences, 50% to 65% seen once. This clonotype has a handful of counts. The antigen is undetermined. Germline V gene lookup returns CDR1 DFQATT and CDR2 SNEGSKA (reference sequence). The V end lost 7 bases, the J end lost 5 bases, and 14 bases lay between the germline ends. This CDR3 spans 12 amino acids. Each of the donors had roughly 10 milliliters of peripheral blood drawn into EDTA-treated Vacutainer tubes.

The source material was blood. This sequence originates from a man aged 80 or over in good health. The rearrangement links TRBV20-1 to TRBJ2-5; D not certain. CDR3 protein: CSGGGSQETQYF. CDR3 DNA: TGCAGTGGCGGCGGAAGCCAGGAGACCCAGTACTTC.